This is a list of T cell receptor beta chains from one sample in a study of molecular identifiers for immune sequencing clone quantification. TCRdb analysed the PCR reads with MiXCR anew, one entry per CDR3 protein. The sample holds 100,000 or so distinct CDR3 sequences, roughly a third seen once. The sample taken for sequencing was naive CD8+ T cells from blood, with Jurkat cell RNA spiked in. Receptor source: a human donor in good health. Some libraries in this study had Jurkat cell RNA spiked in. The CDR3 runs from the conserved cysteine through the conserved F or W. Fields, in order: clone size, V gene, J gene, D gene, CDR3 DNA, CDR3 protein. A D gene is named only where the DNA matches it firmly. Size is omitted from some rows. Given values are once, few, many or a class for expanded clones.

clone size: -
V gene: TRBV4-1
J gene: TRBJ1-4
D gene: -
CDR3 DNA: TGCGCCAGCAGCCCCACCGCGGCCAAAGAAAAACTGTTTTTT
CDR3 protein: CASSPTAAKEKLFF

clone size: -
V gene: TRBV2
J gene: TRBJ2-5
D gene: -
CDR3 DNA: TGTGCCAGCAGAACCCTCCGGGACCTTTGGACCCAGTACTTC
CDR3 protein: CASRTLRDLWTQYF

clone size: few
V gene: TRBV28
J gene: TRBJ2-3
D gene: -
CDR3 DNA: TGTGCCAGCAGTTTGTTCACAGGGATTAGCACAGATACGCAGTATTTT
CDR3 protein: CASSLFTGISTDTQYF

clone size: few
V gene: TRBV9
J gene: TRBJ2-1
D gene: -
CDR3 DNA: TGTGCCAGCAGCGTAGAACACTACCCCACGTACAATGAGCAGTTCTTC
CDR3 protein: CASSVEHYPTYNEQFF

clone size: -
V gene: TRBV28
J gene: TRBJ2-7
D gene: TRBD1
CDR3 DNA: TGTGCCAGCAGTTCCCGTAACAGGGGTTACGAGCAGTACTTC
CDR3 protein: CASSSRNRGYEQYF

clone size: -
V gene: TRBV7-6
J gene: TRBJ2-2
D gene: -
CDR3 DNA: TGTGCCAGCAGCAAACAGAACACCGGGGAGCTGTTTTTT
CDR3 protein: CASSKQNTGELFF

clone size: few
V gene: TRBV9
J gene: TRBJ1-5
D gene: -
CDR3 DNA: TGTGCCAGCAGCGTAGGGGCTTTTAGCAATCAGCCCCAGCATTTT
CDR3 protein: CASSVGAFSNQPQHF

clone size: few
V gene: TRBV4-1
J gene: TRBJ2-7
D gene: TRBD1
CDR3 DNA: TGCGCCAGCAGCCAAGATCCAAGGACAGGGGGCTTCAACGAGCAGTACTTC
CDR3 protein: CASSQDPRTGGFNEQYF

clone size: few
V gene: TRBV20-1
J gene: TRBJ2-3
D gene: -
CDR3 DNA: TGCAGTGCTAGAATCGGCGCGGGACCTTACACAGATACGCAGTATTTT
CDR3 protein: CSARIGAGPYTDTQYF

clone size: -
V gene: TRBV13
J gene: TRBJ2-1
D gene: TRBD2
CDR3 DNA: TGTGCCAGCAGCCCTAAGCGGGAGGGGAGGGATGAGCGGTTCTTC
CDR3 protein: CASSPKREGRDERFF

clone size: -
V gene: TRBV12-3/TRBV12-4
J gene: TRBJ2-2
D gene: -
CDR3 DNA: TGTGCCAGCAGTTTAGGGACGAACACCGGGGAGCTGTTTTTT
CDR3 protein: CASSLGTNTGELFF

clone size: -
V gene: TRBV15
J gene: TRBJ1-5
D gene: -
CDR3 DNA: TGTGCCACCAGCTCAGTATGGGGCGGTCAGCCCCAGCATTTT
CDR3 protein: CATSSVWGGQPQHF

clone size: many
V gene: TRBV28
J gene: TRBJ2-3
D gene: -
CDR3 DNA: TGTGCCAGCAGCCGGGCCCTCACAGATACGCAGTATTTT
CDR3 protein: CASSRALTDTQYF

clone size: many
V gene: TRBV20-1
J gene: TRBJ2-7
D gene: -
CDR3 DNA: TGCAGTGCTGGGGACTCGGCCTACGAGCAGTACTTC
CDR3 protein: CSAGDSAYEQYF

clone size: -
V gene: TRBV4-2
J gene: TRBJ2-7
D gene: -
CDR3 DNA: TGTGCCAGCAGCCAAGAACATGGCAGCTACGAGCAGTACTTC
CDR3 protein: CASSQEHGSYEQYF

clone size: -
V gene: TRBV27
J gene: TRBJ2-1
D gene: -
CDR3 DNA: TGTGCCAGCAGCCAACACCAGGACTGGGCGATTGAGCAGTTCTTC
CDR3 protein: CASSQHQDWAIEQFF

clone size: -
V gene: TRBV4-1
J gene: TRBJ2-1
D gene: TRBD2
CDR3 DNA: TGCGCCAGCAGCCAAATACCCGACGGACTAGGCGATGAGCAGTTCTTC
CDR3 protein: CASSQIPDGLGDEQFF

clone size: -
V gene: TRBV27
J gene: TRBJ2-7
D gene: TRBD2
CDR3 DNA: TGTGCCCGCAGTTTGTACGGGAGGGCCATCGACGAGCAGTGCTTC
CDR3 protein: CARSLYGRAIDEQCF

clone size: few
V gene: TRBV28
J gene: TRBJ2-2
D gene: TRBD1
CDR3 DNA: TGTGCCAGCAGCTGGACGATTGGGCCGGGACAGACGAACACCGGGGAGCTGTTTTTT
CDR3 protein: CASSWTIGPGQTNTGELFF

clone size: many
V gene: TRBV7-2
J gene: TRBJ1-4
D gene: -
CDR3 DNA: TGTGCCAGCAGCTTGGTCTTCGCAACTAATGAAAAACTGTTTTTT
CDR3 protein: CASSLVFATNEKLFF

clone size: -
V gene: TRBV28
J gene: TRBJ2-7
D gene: -
CDR3 DNA: TGTGCCAGCAGTTTGTACCGGGAGAGTGAATACTACGAGCAGTACTTC
CDR3 protein: CASSLYRESEYYEQYF

clone size: few
V gene: TRBV4-1
J gene: TRBJ1-5
D gene: -
CDR3 DNA: TGCGCCAGCAGCCAATGGGATAGCAATCAGCCCCAGCATTTT
CDR3 protein: CASSQWDSNQPQHF

clone size: -
V gene: TRBV5-1
J gene: TRBJ1-5
D gene: -
CDR3 DNA: TGCGCCAGCATCTTATCAGGGCGCATTCAGCCCCAGCATTTT
CDR3 protein: CASILSGRIQPQHF

clone size: -
V gene: TRBV9
J gene: TRBJ2-1
D gene: -
CDR3 DNA: TGTGCCAGCAGCGTCCGACAGGTCTCTGAGCAGTTCTTC
CDR3 protein: CASSVRQVSEQFF

clone size: many
V gene: TRBV4-3
J gene: TRBJ2-3
D gene: -
CDR3 DNA: TGCGCCAGCAGCCAAGGGGGACGGAGCACAGATACGCAGTATTTT
CDR3 protein: CASSQGGRSTDTQYF

clone size: many
V gene: TRBV7-3
J gene: TRBJ2-5
D gene: TRBD1
CDR3 DNA: TGTGCCAGCAGCAAAACAGGGGGCGGAGAGACCCAGTACTTC
CDR3 protein: CASSKTGGGETQYF

clone size: many
V gene: TRBV20-1
J gene: TRBJ2-3
D gene: -
CDR3 DNA: TGCAGTGCACGCCGGGACAACACAGATACGCAGTATTTT
CDR3 protein: CSARRDNTDTQYF

clone size: few
V gene: TRBV4-1
J gene: TRBJ2-7
D gene: TRBD1
CDR3 DNA: TGCGCCAGCAGCCCGACAGGGGGTGGTTTCTACGAGCAGTACTTC
CDR3 protein: CASSPTGGGFYEQYF

clone size: -
V gene: TRBV10-3
J gene: TRBJ1-2
D gene: -
CDR3 DNA: TGTGCCATCAGTGAAAGCGGGACGACTAACTATGGCTACACCTTC
CDR3 protein: CAISESGTTNYGYTF

clone size: few
V gene: TRBV10-2
J gene: TRBJ2-7
D gene: TRBD2
CDR3 DNA: TGCGCCAGCAGTGACGGCGGGAGGGCCTGGTACGAGCAGTACTTC
CDR3 protein: CASSDGGRAWYEQYF

clone size: -
V gene: TRBV28
J gene: TRBJ2-7
D gene: -
CDR3 DNA: TGTGCCAGCAGCTTAGAGAAGCTGGGAGGCTACGAGCAGTACTTC
CDR3 protein: CASSLEKLGGYEQYF

clone size: many
V gene: TRBV29-1
J gene: TRBJ2-3
D gene: -
CDR3 DNA: TGCAGCGTGGAGGAAGATACGCAGTATTTT
CDR3 protein: CSVEEDTQYF

clone size: -
V gene: TRBV28
J gene: TRBJ1-4
D gene: -
CDR3 DNA: TGTGCCAGCAGTTTATACTGGAGTAATGAAAAACTGTTTTTT
CDR3 protein: CASSLYWSNEKLFF

clone size: -
V gene: TRBV4-3
J gene: TRBJ2-2
D gene: -
CDR3 DNA: TGCGCCAGCAGCCAAACGCAGGGGAACACCGGGGAGCTGTTTTTT
CDR3 protein: CASSQTQGNTGELFF

clone size: many
V gene: TRBV28
J gene: TRBJ2-7
D gene: -
CDR3 DNA: TGTGCCAGCAGTTTGAAGCCCCGTCTCGAGCAGTACTTC
CDR3 protein: CASSLKPRLEQYF

clone size: -
V gene: TRBV11-2
J gene: TRBJ2-7
D gene: -
CDR3 DNA: TGTGCCAGCACCGACGAGAACTCCTACGAGCAGTACTTC
CDR3 protein: CASTDENSYEQYF